These 30 T cell receptor beta chains were all obtained from the same sample, sequenced in a study of regulatory T cells in long-lasting Graves disease. CDR3 regions were amplified by Arm-PCR using iRepertoire HTBI primers to build TCR beta libraries. One entry per CDR3 protein results from TCRdb running MiXCR on the multiplex PCR reads. The data contain approximately 490,000 distinct CDR3 sequences, around 16% of them singletons. The time point is: newly diagnosed GD, antithyroid drugs for less than 3 months. Following extraction of RNA from PBMCs, that RNA was used to make the TCR library. The same data also contributed to another study, on T cells in Graves' hyperthyroidism and ophthalmopathy.

Sequencing was performed on peripheral blood mononuclear cells (PBMCs), taken at new diagnosis, from a patient treated with antithyroid drugs. The source of these receptors is a man between 35 and 55 years old with Graves disease.

V usage is TRBV9 and J usage is TRBJ2-2, with D tentatively TRBD1 (5 bases). V was trimmed by 4 bases and J by 3 bases, leaving 16 bases between them. The CDR3 covers 16 residues. Germline CDR1 and CDR2: SGDLS and YYNGEE. For the CDR3, the DNA is TGTGCCAGCAGCCGCTCCGCACAGGTTTACACCGGGGAGCTGTTTTTT. Amino acid sequence: CASSRSAQVYTGELFF.

This clonotype came up many times. The rearrangement joins TRBV13 to TRBJ2-5; 13 nucleotides agree with TRBD2. Germline lookup yields CDR1 PRHDT and CDR2 FYEKMQ (reference sequence). This CDR3 region has 17 residues. J gave up 1 base and V 4 bases, and 6 bases lay outside the gene matches. CDR3 in DNA: TGTGCCAGCAGCTCAGGACTAGCGGGAGTTGTCCAAGAGACCCAGTACTTC. As protein: CASSSGLAGVVQETQYF.

The chain links TRBV20-1 to TRBJ1-2, with 9 positions matching TRBD1. The CDR3 is made up of 12 amino acids. The germline V gene encodes CDR1 DFQATT and CDR2 SNEGSKA (reference sequence). V trimming: 6 bases; J trimming: 13 bases; junction bases outside the gene matches: 12. This CDR3 is CSATRDREWCTF. In DNA form, the CDR3 reads TGCAGTGCCACCCGGGACAGGGAATGGTGCACCTTC.

This clonotype was counted at least ten times. The chain couples TRBV28 to TRBJ2-7; D remains ambiguous. Trimming removed 8 bases at V and 2 bases at J, with 13 bases between. This CDR3 is built from 13 residues. Germline V lookup: CDR1 MDHEN, CDR2 SYDVKM. The CDR3 reads CASCGGYPYEQYF. The DNA for the CDR3 is TGTGCCAGCTGCGGCGGCTACCCCTACGAGCAGTACTTC.

This clonotype occurred many times. The chain has TRBV7-2 and TRBJ2-3; D possibly uses TRBD1 or TRBD2 (5 bases each). The germline V gene has CDR1 SGHTA and CDR2 FQGNSA. Trimming shortened V by 2 bases and J by 2 bases, and 11 bases separated the two germline ends. The CDR3 runs 15 residues. CDR3 nucleotide sequence: TGTGCCAGCAGCTTAAGGTGGGGGAACACAGATACGCAGTATTTT. Amino acids: CASSLRWGNTDTQYF.

This clonotype has just a few counts. This sequence joins TRBV20-1 and TRBJ2-5; D might be TRBD2 (6 bases). This CDR3 region has 12 residues. Germline V gene sequence: CDR1 DFQATT, CDR2 SNEGSKA (reference sequence). Trimming took 6 bases from V and 2 from J, leaving 10 bases between them. CDR3 residues: CSARDFQETQYF. The CDR3 nucleotides are TGCAGTGCCAGGGACTTTCAAGAGACCCAGTACTTC.

This clonotype was picked up many times. The CDR3 reads CASSPRRASGNEQYF. CDR3 coding DNA: TGTGCCAGCAGCCCTCGGCGGGCTAGCGGGAACGAGCAGTACTTC. This chain connects TRBV6-1 to TRBJ2-7; 9 bases agree with TRBD2. V lost 6 bases to trimming and J lost 5 bases; unmatched junction nucleotides: 11. The CDR3 covers 15 residues. Per germline, CDR1 MNHNS and CDR2 SASEGT.

This chain connects TRBV7-2 to TRBJ2-5; D may correspond to TRBD1 or TRBD2 (5 bases each). The CDR3 is 15 residues long. Germline V CDR1 and CDR2: SGHTA, FQGNSA. V lost 1 base and J lost 3, with 12 bases in between. The CDR3 loop reads CASSLVGRIEETQYF. The CDR3 DNA reads as TGTGCCAGCAGCTTAGTGGGACGTATAGAAGAGACCCAGTACTTC.

The table lists this clonotype with many counts. The chain has TRBV5-1 and TRBJ1-2; no definite D call. V lost 0 bases and J 8 bases, leaving 17 bases between the germline ends. The CDR3 has 15 residues. The germline gives CDR1 SGHRS, CDR2 YFSETQ. The CDR3: CASSLEDLSTGGYTF. The CDR3 DNA reads TGCGCCAGCAGCTTGGAGGACCTCTCAACGGGCGGCTACACCTTC.

Concerning this clonotype itself: The CDR3 ends on some other residue instead of the conserved phenylalanine or tryptophan, so this is likely a read error. V gene TRBV6-2 or TRBV6-3 combines with J gene TRBJ1-1; the D gene is possibly TRBD1 (6 bases). V dropped 6 bases and J dropped 6 bases, with 11 bases sitting between them. This CDR3 is 12 amino acids long. Germline V lookup: CDR1 MNHEY, CDR2 SVGEGT. CDR3 in amino acids: CASSQGIAEAFV. CDR3 sequence (DNA): TGTGCCAGCAGCCAGGGGATCGCTGAAGCTTTCGTT.

As to this clonotype: A much larger clone lies a single base off, so this may be a read error. The chain recombines TRBV27 with TRBJ2-7, with a tentative D call TRBD1 (6 bases). Germline values: CDR1 MNHEY, CDR2 SMNVEV (reference sequence). V lost 2 bases, J lost 7 bases, and 21 bases lay in between. This CDR3 contains 16 residues. This CDR3 is CASSLIGRQGPREQYF. In DNA, the CDR3 is TGTGCCAGCAGTTTAATAGGTCGGCAGGGGCCCAGAGAGCAGTACTTC.

This clonotype has a count of ten or more. This rearrangement joins TRBV5-1 to TRBJ2-1; D not resolved. The V gene's germline CDR1 is SGHRS and CDR2 YFSETQ. This CDR3 contains 13 residues. Trimming removed 1 base from V and 5 bases from J, with 7 bases in between. CDR3 nucleotide sequence: TGCGCCAGCAGCTTGATAATCAACAATGAGCAGTTCTTC. Residues: CASSLIINNEQFF.

V usage is TRBV6-9 and J usage is TRBJ2-3; 7 bases are a match to TRBD2. Trimming cost V 3 bases and J 2 bases; bases outside gene matches: 8. The CDR3 contains 16 residues. CDR1 and CDR2 from the germline V gene are MNHGY and SVAAGI. CDR3 coding DNA: TGTGCCAGCAGTTACGGACTAGAAGCCATCACAGATACGCAGTATTTT. Translated, it gives CASSYGLEAITDTQYF.

The chain uses TRBV10-1 and TRBJ2-1, with 7 bases identical to TRBD2. Germline loops: CDR1 WNHNN, CDR2 SYGVQD (reference sequence). Trimming at V came to 4 bases and at J to 0 bases, leaving 6 bases not matched to a gene. This CDR3 region has 16 residues. In nucleotides, the CDR3 is TGCGCCAGCAGTGTCTTAGCGGGCAGCTCCTACAATGAGCAGTTCTTC. The encoded protein is CASSVLAGSSYNEQFF.

Many counts were recorded for this clonotype. The rearrangement links TRBV5-1 to TRBJ1-6; 7 positions match TRBD1. Germline CDR1 reads SGHRS; CDR2 reads YFSETQ. Trimming took 4 bases from V and 10 from J; bases not matched to a gene: 11. This CDR3 comprises 15 residues. The CDR3 region is CASSQRQGRDSPLHF. CDR3 in DNA: TGCGCCAGCAGCCAGAGACAGGGTCGGGACTCACCCCTCCACTTT.

This clonotype was recorded at least ten times. V is TRBV4-1 and J is TRBJ2-3, with D unclear. The CDR3 sequence is 13 residues long. V was cut by 2 bases and J by 2 bases, with 5 bases left in between. CDR1 is MGHRA and CDR2 is YSYEKL in the germline V gene. This CDR3 is CASSQWVTDTQYF. The CDR3 DNA is TGCGCCAGCAGCCAATGGGTCACAGATACGCAGTATTTT.

The sample holds a few counts of this clonotype. The rearrangement links TRBV29-1 to TRBJ2-7; D may be TRBD2 (5 bases). Per the germline V gene, CDR1 is SQVTM and CDR2 is ANQGSEA. Trimming took 3 bases from V and 0 from J, leaving 6 bases between them. The CDR3 is 12 residues long. The CDR3 loop is CSVDRGSYEQYF. DNA for the CDR3: TGCAGCGTTGACCGGGGCTCCTACGAGCAGTACTTC.

This clonotype has ten or more counts. The genes are TRBV12-3 or TRBV12-4 and TRBJ2-1; TRBD2 matches at 12 bases. Trimming at V came to 5 bases and at J to 8 bases, leaving 7 bases not matched to a gene. The CDR3 contains 15 residues. CDR3 amino acids: CASSGTTSGSDEQFF. The CDR3 region has the DNA TGTGCCAGCAGTGGAACGACTAGCGGGAGTGATGAGCAGTTCTTC.

V gene TRBV25-1 combines with J gene TRBJ1-1, with 7 positions matching TRBD1. The V and J ends lost 6 bases and 10 bases, in that order; junction bases with no gene match: 5. CDR3 length equals 11 residues. Germline assignment: CDR1 MGHDK and CDR2 SYGVNS. Written as DNA, the CDR3 is TGTGCCAGCAGGAGGGGGCCGGGAGCTTTCTTT. Protein product: CASRRGPGAFF.

This clonotype was recorded a few times. This may arise from a read error, as a much more abundant clone is one base away. V gene TRBV29-1 combines with J gene TRBJ1-1; TRBD1 is a possible D gene (5 bases). V gave up 3 bases and J gave up 0 bases, with 8 bases separating them. In germline, CDR1 is SQVTM, CDR2 ANQGSEA. The CDR3 is 13 residues long. CDR3 bases: TGCAGCGTTGAGAGACAGCTGAACACTGAAGCTTTCTTT. This gives the protein CSVERQLNTEAFF.

The CDR3 DNA is TGTGCCTGGAGTCGGGGCAATGAGCAGTTCTTC. It specifies CAWSRGNEQFF. The chain joins TRBV30 to TRBJ2-1, with D possibly matching TRBD2 (5 bases). Germline assignment: CDR1 GTSNPN and CDR2 SVGIG (reference sequence). Trimming cost V 2 bases and J 6 bases, with 5 bases left between them. The CDR3 has 11 amino acids.

This rearrangement joins TRBV6-5 to TRBJ1-2; no firm D call. Germline V CDR1 and CDR2: MNHEY, SVGAGI. This CDR3 is 14 amino acids long. The V gene lost 1 base and the J gene lost 1 base, with 7 bases spanning the gap. In DNA, the CDR3 is TGTGCCAGCAGTTACTTGGACGTTAACTATGGCTACACCTTC. Translating gives CASSYLDVNYGYTF.

This clonotype has at least ten counts. The chain is built from TRBV20-1 and TRBJ2-7; 16 bases line up with TRBD2. The CDR3 is 17 amino acids. The germline V gene has CDR1 DFQATT and CDR2 SNEGSKA (reference sequence). Trimming cost V 3 bases and J 5 bases; bases outside gene matches: 10. The CDR3 is CSARGLAGGPVSHEQYF. As DNA, the CDR3 is TGCAGTGCTAGGGGACTAGCGGGAGGGCCTGTAAGTCACGAGCAGTACTTC.

This clonotype was counted many times. This chain uses TRBV6-2 or TRBV6-3 with TRBJ2-1, with D perhaps matching TRBD1 (6 bases). CDR1 and CDR2 (germline): MNHEY, SVGEGT. CDR3 size: 15 residues. Trimming pared 5 bases from V and 3 bases from J, leaving 14 bases between. This CDR3 reads CASSDGPGVYNEQFF. DNA of the CDR3: TGTGCCAGCAGTGACGGGCCAGGGGTCTACAATGAGCAGTTCTTC.

This clonotype was counted many times. The chain recombines TRBV11-1 with TRBJ2-1; D remains unclear. CDR1 SGHAT and CDR2 FQDESV come from the germline V gene (reference sequence). This CDR3 has 13 amino acids. The V end was cut by 5 bases, the J end by 5 bases, with 10 bases between. In DNA form, the CDR3 reads TGTGCCAGCAGCACCGGACCGAACAATGAGCAGTTCTTC. It encodes CASSTGPNNEQFF.

A note on this clonotype: A read error may produce the germline difference seen at one junction end. This chain uses TRBV11-1 with TRBJ1-5; TRBD1 agrees at 8 bases. Germline V gene data show CDR1 as SGHAT and CDR2 as FQDESV (reference sequence). The CDR3 has 19 residues. The CDR3 sequence is CASSQFLPGQENSNQPQHF. The DNA for the CDR3 is TGCGCCAGCAGCCAATTTTTACCGGGACAGGAAAATAGCAATCAGCCCCAGCATTTT.

The V call is TRBV29-1, the J call TRBJ1-1; D gene ambiguous. The V end was cut by 6 bases, the J end by 6 bases, with 11 bases between. Germline V gene lookup returns CDR1 SQVTM and CDR2 ANQGSEA. CDR3 length: 11 residues. The CDR3 reads CSVAGVSEAFF. The CDR3, as DNA: TGCAGCGTGGCTGGGGTTTCTGAAGCTTTCTTT. The variable domain in full, completed from reference TRBV29-1 and TRBJ1-1, reads SAVISQKPSRDICQRGTSLTIQCQVDSQVTMMFWYRQQPGQSLTLIATANQGSEATYESGFVIDKFPISRPNLTFSTLTVSNMSPEDSSIYLCSVAGVSEAFFGQGTRLTVV.

Many counts were recorded for this clonotype. The rearrangement uses TRBV3-1 and TRBJ2-1, with D perhaps TRBD2 (7 bases). V lost 4 bases to trimming and J lost 6 bases, with 22 bases between them. This CDR3 is built from 17 residues. CDR1 and CDR2 from the germline V gene are LGHDT and YNNKEL (reference sequence). The CDR3 sequence: CASSRNPGGRGINEQFF. CDR3 in DNA: TGTGCCAGCAGCCGGAACCCCGGGGGGCGGGGGATCAATGAGCAGTTCTTC.

This clonotype was seen repeatedly, ten times or more. CDR3 protein: CASSLGSAVSYNEQFF. The DNA of the CDR3 is TGTGCCAGCAGCTTAGGGTCGGCAGTCTCCTACAATGAGCAGTTCTTC. The chain is built from TRBV7-2 and TRBJ2-1; D call uncertain. Germline CDR1 is SGHTA and CDR2 is FQGNSA. The CDR3 spans 16 residues. V was trimmed by 1 base and J by 0 bases, leaving 10 bases between them. Variable domain in full (rest from reference TRBV7-2 and TRBJ2-1): GAGVSQSPSNKVTEKGKDVELRCDPISGHTALYWYRQSLGQGLEFLIYFQGNSAPDKSGLPSDRFSAERTGGSVSTLTIQRTQQEDSAVYLCASSLGSAVSYNEQFFGPGTRLTVL.

Comments on this clonotype: One end of the junction varies from germline; a read error may be responsible. The chain combines TRBV24-1 with TRBJ2-5, with a possible D match to TRBD2 (7 bases). The CDR3 is 15 residues long. Germline loops: CDR1 KGHDR, CDR2 SFDVKD. For the CDR3, the DNA is TGTGCCACCGGTGACAGCGGGACAACGGTTGAGACCCAGTACTTC. It is translated as CATGDSGTTVETQYF.